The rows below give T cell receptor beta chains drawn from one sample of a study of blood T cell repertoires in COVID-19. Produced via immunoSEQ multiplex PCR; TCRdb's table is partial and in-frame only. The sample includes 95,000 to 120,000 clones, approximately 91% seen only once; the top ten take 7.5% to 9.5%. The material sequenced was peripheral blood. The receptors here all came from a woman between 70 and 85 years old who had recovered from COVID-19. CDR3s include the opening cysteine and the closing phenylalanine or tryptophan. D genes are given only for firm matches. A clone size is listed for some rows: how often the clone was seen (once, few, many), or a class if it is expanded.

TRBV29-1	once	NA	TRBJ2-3	TGCAGCGTTGAATCTCTACCTCCGGATACGCAGTATTTT	CSVESLPPDTQYF
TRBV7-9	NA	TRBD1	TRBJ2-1	TGTGCCAGCAGCGAAGGGACAGGGGCGCCCCATGAGCAGTTCTTC	CASSEGTGAPHEQFF
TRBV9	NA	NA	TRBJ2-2	TGTGCCAGCAGTCTCCACGGCACCGGGGAGCTGTTTTTT	CASSLHGTGELFF
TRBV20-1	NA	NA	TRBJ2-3	TGCAGTATCAGGGTGGCAGATACGCAGTATTTT	CSIRVADTQYF
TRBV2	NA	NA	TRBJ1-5	TGTGCCAGCAGTCAGGACCAGGGGCCCCATCAGCCCCAGCATTTT	CASSQDQGPHQPQHF
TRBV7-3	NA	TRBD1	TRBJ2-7	TGTGCCAGCAGCTTAGGAACAGGGGCCGAGCAGTACTTC	CASSLGTGAEQYF
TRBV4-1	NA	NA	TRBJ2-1	TGCGCCAGCAGCCAAGATTCGGGACAAAGGAGCTCCTACAATGAGCAGTTCTTC	CASSQDSGQRSSYNEQFF
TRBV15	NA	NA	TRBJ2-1	TGTGCCACCAGCACCGGCGGGTACAATGAGCAGTTCTTC	CATSTGGYNEQFF
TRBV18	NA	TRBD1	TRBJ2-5	TGTGCCAGCTCCGCACAGGGGGCGGGAGAGACCCAGTACTTC	CASSAQGAGETQYF
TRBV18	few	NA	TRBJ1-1	TGTGCCAGCTCACCGGGGGCGGTGAACACTGAAGCTTTCTTT	CASSPGAVNTEAFF